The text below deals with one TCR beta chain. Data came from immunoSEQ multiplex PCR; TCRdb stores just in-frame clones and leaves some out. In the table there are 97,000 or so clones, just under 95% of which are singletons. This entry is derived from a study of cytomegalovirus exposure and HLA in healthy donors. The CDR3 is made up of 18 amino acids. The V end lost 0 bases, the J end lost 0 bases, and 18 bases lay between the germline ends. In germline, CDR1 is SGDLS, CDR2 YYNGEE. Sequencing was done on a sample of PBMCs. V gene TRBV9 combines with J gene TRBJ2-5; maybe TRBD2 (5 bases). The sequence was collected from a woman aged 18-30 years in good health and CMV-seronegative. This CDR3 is CASSVGVAAVLYQETQYF. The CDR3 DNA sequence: TGTGCCAGCAGCGTAGGGGTCGCAGCGGTCCTGTACCAAGAGACCCAGTACTTC.